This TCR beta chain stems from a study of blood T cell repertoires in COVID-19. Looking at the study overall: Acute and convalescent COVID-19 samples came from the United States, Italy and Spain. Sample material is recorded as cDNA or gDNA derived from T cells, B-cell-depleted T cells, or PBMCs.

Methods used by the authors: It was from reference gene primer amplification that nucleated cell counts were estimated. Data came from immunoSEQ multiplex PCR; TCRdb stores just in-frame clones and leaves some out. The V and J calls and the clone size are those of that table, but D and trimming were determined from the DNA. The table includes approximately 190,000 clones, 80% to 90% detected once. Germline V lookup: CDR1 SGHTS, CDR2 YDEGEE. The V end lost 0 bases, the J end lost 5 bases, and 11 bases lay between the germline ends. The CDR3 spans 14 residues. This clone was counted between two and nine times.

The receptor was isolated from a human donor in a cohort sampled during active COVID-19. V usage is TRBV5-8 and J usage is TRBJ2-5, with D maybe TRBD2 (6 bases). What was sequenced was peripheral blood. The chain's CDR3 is CASSLGRVPETQYF. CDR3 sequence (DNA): TGTGCCAGCAGCTTGGGGAGGGTTCCGGAGACCCAGTACTTC.